What follows is one T cell receptor beta chain and its context. The antigen is unknown. Sequencing targeted TCR beta in T cells from blood (CD8+ and CD4+). The sample is drawn from a study of CD8 T cells in Susac syndrome. Roughly 0.45 to 1 ug RNA was reverse transcribed with random hexamers. Coverage of TCR beta CDR3 amplification by immunoSEQ multiplex PCR extended to 54 Vbeta and 13 Jbeta. Using its own MiXCR run on the immunoSEQ multiplex PCR reads, TCRdb lists one record per CDR3 protein. The table lists about 64,000 distinct CDR3 sequences, about 94% of them singletons. Findings and limits, study-wide: It was acknowledged in the study that its TCR sequencing and HLA analysis involved a relatively small number of individuals.

CDR1 and CDR2 from the germline V gene are MRHNA and SNTAGT. The CDR3 contains 13 residues. V gave up 3 bases and J gave up 4 bases, with 6 bases separating them. Sequenced: CD8+ T cells from PBMCs. The J gene is TRBJ2-2, the V gene TRBV6-4, with D unresolved. The source is a human donor with multiple sclerosis. CDR3 amino acids: CASSEEATGELFF. The CDR3 nucleotides read TGTGCCAGCAGTGAAGAGGCCACCGGGGAGCTGTTTTTT.